This T cell receptor (beta chain) originates from a study of T cells expressing NK-cell markers. TCRdb re-called the 5' RACE reads and gives one entry per CDR3 protein, without DNA. The sample's table shows 400,000 or so distinct CDR3 sequences. Details on this clonotype: Its antigen is undetermined.

Findings and caveats of the study: These clonotypes, the leaders elsewhere, also led the CD3+CD56-NKG2C+ fraction in several donors.

Per germline, CDR1 DFQATT and CDR2 SNEGSKA (reference sequence). The CDR3 is made up of 14 amino acids. Sequencing was carried out using blood T cells: a sorted CD56 or NKG2C T cell subset, CD4+ or CD8+ T cells, or bulk PBMC T cells (not recorded which). This clonotype was obtained from a woman between 50 and 59 years old in good health. The V and J genes are TRBV20-1 and TRBJ2-3; TCRdb's D call of TRBD2 is untestable without DNA. This CDR3 reads CSASLAESTDTQYF.